This T cell receptor beta chain was profiled in a study of T-cell reconstitution after alpha-beta-depleted transplantation in children. Points from the study as a whole: Expanded graft clones numbering several hundred reportedly gave rise to alpha-beta T cells about two months after transplant. Newly generated T cells supplied most T-cell counts and diversity one year post-transplant. Some patients' high day-60 TCRbeta diversity was traced to surviving recipient T cells and thymic progenitors.

The CDR3 totals 13 residues. The germline gives CDR1 SQVTM, CDR2 ANQGSEA. V was shortened by 0 bases and J by 9 bases, with 12 bases between the two germline ends. Unique molecular identifiers were incorporated when the TCRbeta library was constructed. TCRdb analysed the PCR reads with MiXCR anew, one entry per CDR3 protein. The sample contains about 210,000 distinct CDR3 sequences, approximately 17% of which appear only once. As regards this clonotype: The antigen remains undetermined.

The sequence was obtained from a male patient between 2 and 15 years old who had a stem cell transplant for acute lymphoblastic leukemia, so the T cells may come from the graft donor. The chain links TRBV29-1 to TRBJ2-1; possible D gene TRBD2, 5 bases. The sequencing here drew on PBMCs, mostly from graft donor cells, taken 360 days after TCRalphabeta/CD19-depleted stem cell transplant. This CDR3 reads CSVEDGGAGEQFF. CDR3 coding DNA: TGCAGCGTTGAAGATGGAGGTGCCGGTGAGCAGTTCTTC.